The clone carrying this T cell receptor beta chain was found a few times. The CDR3 spans 14 residues. Germline values: CDR1 MGHDK, CDR2 SYGVNS. V dropped 6 bases and J dropped 7; count of bases not matched to a gene: 8. These data are taken from a study of blood T cell repertoires in COVID-19. As processed by the authors: Nucleated cell number was recorded as an estimate derived from reference gene primer amplification. This table comes from immunoSEQ multiplex PCR, and its TCRdb copy is limited to in-frame clones, with some not included. The V and J calls and clone size come from that table; D and trimming were worked out from the DNA. The table includes about 220,000 clones, roughly 80% detected once.

Source material: peripheral blood. The receptor's source is a woman aged 70 to 79 with COVID-19, enrolled during active disease. The rearrangement links TRBV25-1 to TRBJ2-1; 8 bases line up with TRBD1. DNA of the CDR3: TGTGCCAGCAGCATTCAGGGGGCGGTAAATGAGCAGTTCTTC. This encodes CASSIQGAVNEQFF.